This TCR beta chain was obtained from a study of T cells after yellow fever vaccination. TCRdb passed the 5' RACE reads through MiXCR, listing each CDR3 protein once. The repertoire holds under 500,000 distinct CDR3 sequences, with approximately 18% as singletons. CDR3 length: 14 residues. Germline V gene sequence: CDR1 MNHEY, CDR2 SVGAGI. Germline trimming cut 2 bases from V and 6 bases from J; bases unmatched to any gene: 2. This TCR was recovered from a man aged 18 to 30 who received the YFV17D yellow fever vaccine. The chain joins TRBV6-5 to TRBJ2-1, with TRBD2 matching over 9 bases. The specimen was PBMCs, collected before the yellow fever booster vaccination. In nucleotides, the CDR3 is TGTGCCAGCAGTTACGCGGGGGGGGTCAATGAGCAGTTCTTC. This gives the protein CASSYAGGVNEQFF.